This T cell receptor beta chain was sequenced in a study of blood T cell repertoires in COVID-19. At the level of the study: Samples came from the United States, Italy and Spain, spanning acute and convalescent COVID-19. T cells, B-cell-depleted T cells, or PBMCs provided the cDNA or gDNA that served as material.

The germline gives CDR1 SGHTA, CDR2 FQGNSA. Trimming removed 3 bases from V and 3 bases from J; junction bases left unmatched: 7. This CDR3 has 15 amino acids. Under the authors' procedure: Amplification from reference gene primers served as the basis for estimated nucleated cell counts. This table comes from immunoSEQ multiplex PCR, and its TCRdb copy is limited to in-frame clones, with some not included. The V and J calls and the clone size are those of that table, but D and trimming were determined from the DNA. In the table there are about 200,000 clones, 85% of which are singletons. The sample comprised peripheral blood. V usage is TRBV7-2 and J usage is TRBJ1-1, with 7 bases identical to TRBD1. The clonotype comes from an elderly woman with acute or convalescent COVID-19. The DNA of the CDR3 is TGTGCCAGCAGCTTCACCAGCAGGGGGTACACTGAAGCTTTCTTT. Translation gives CASSFTSRGYTEAFF.